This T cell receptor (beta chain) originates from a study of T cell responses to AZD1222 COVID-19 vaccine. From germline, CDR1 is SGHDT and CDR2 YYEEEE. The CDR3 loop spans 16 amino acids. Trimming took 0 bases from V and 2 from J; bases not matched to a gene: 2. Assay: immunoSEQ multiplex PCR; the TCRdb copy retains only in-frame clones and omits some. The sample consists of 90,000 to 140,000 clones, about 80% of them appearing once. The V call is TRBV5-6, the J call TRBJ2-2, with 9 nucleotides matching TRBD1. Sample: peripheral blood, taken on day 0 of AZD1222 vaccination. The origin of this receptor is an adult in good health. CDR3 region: CASSLDRGRNTGELFF. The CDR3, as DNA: TGTGCCAGCAGCTTGGACAGGGGGCGTAACACCGGGGAGCTGTTTTTT.